Following are 21 T cell receptor beta chains from one sample sequenced in a study of blood T cell repertoires in COVID-19. The table came from immunoSEQ multiplex PCR; TCRdb's copy has only in-frame clones and leaves some out. The profile shows 350,000 to 500,000 clones, over 75% of them singletons. Source material: PBMCs or T cells enriched from blood (not recorded which). The receptors stem from a young woman who had been exposed to COVID-19.

The chain has TRBV7-8 and TRBJ2-1, with D hard to call. The germline V gene has CDR1 SGHVS and CDR2 FQNEAQ. V was pared by 3 bases and J by 3 bases, with 18 bases between. The CDR3 covers 17 residues. CDR3 sequence: CASSFNDPPSSYNEQFF. DNA of the CDR3: TGTGCCAGCAGCTTCAATGACCCCCCGTCTAGCTACAATGAGCAGTTCTTC.

The chain combines TRBV25-1 with TRBJ1-5; 8 positions match TRBD1. The CDR3 sequence is 13 residues long. Trimming took 6 bases from V and 5 from J; bases not matched to a gene: 3. Germline V gene sequence: CDR1 MGHDK, CDR2 SYGVNS. CDR3 DNA sequence: TGTGCCAGCAGGGGACAGGTTGATCAGCCCCAGCATTTT. Translating it yields CASRGQVDQPQHF.

The rearrangement links TRBV5-1 to TRBJ2-7, with 16 bases identical to TRBD2. CDR1 and CDR2 (germline): SGHRS, YFSETQ. The CDR3 is 20 residues long. J was trimmed by 9 bases and V by 3 bases; bases with no gene match: 21. CDR3: CASSYTGARSGLAGGALQYF. The CDR3 DNA is TGCGCCAGCAGCTACACAGGGGCGCGATCGGGACTAGCGGGAGGGGCGCTGCAGTACTTC.

The chain uses TRBV28 and TRBJ2-4, with 8 bases lining up with TRBD1. The CDR3 has 16 residues. The V gene's germline CDR1 is MDHEN and CDR2 SYDVKM. Unmatched junction bases numbered 6, after V lost 5 bases and J lost 0 bases. CDR3 sequence reads: CASSSRTGLAKNIQYF. The CDR3 nucleotides read TGTGCCAGCAGTAGCAGGACAGGGCTAGCCAAAAACATTCAGTACTTC.

CDR3 coding DNA: TGTGCCAGCAGTTCCGGTCAGGGTGTGGATTCACCCCTCCACTTT. This codes for CASSSGQGVDSPLHF. V and J are TRBV27 and TRBJ1-6; the D gene is possibly TRBD1 (5 bases). This CDR3 has 15 amino acids. The V end was cut by 4 bases, the J end by 8 bases, with 15 bases between. The germline gives CDR1 MNHEY, CDR2 SMNVEV (reference sequence).

The rearrangement links TRBV21-1 to TRBJ1-6; the D call in the table, TRBD1, was not verified against the DNA. TRBV21-1 is termed a pseudogene. The CDR3 extends over 13 amino acids. CDR3 in DNA: TGTGCCAGCTTACTAACCAGGGGTTCACCCCTCCACTTT. Amino acid sequence: CASLLTRGSPLHF.

The rearrangement uses TRBV6-5 and TRBJ1-2; D remains unclear. CDR3 length: 12 amino acids. Trimming left V 7 bases short and J 8 bases short, with 14 bases between. The V gene's germline CDR1 is MNHEY and CDR2 SVGAGI. The CDR3 reads CASNPPIGGYTF. In nucleotides, the CDR3 is TGTGCCAGCAACCCCCCAATCGGGGGCTACACCTTC.

The V and J genes are TRBV20-1 and TRBJ2-2, with a weak D call TRBD1 (5 bases). Germline CDR1 and CDR2: DFQATT and SNEGSKA (reference sequence). V was trimmed by 3 bases and J by 5 bases, leaving 16 bases between them. CDR3 length equals 15 residues. This CDR3 reads CSASQGIVITGELFF. The CDR3 DNA follows: TGCAGTGCTAGTCAGGGTATAGTAATAACCGGGGAGCTGTTTTTT.

V and J are TRBV28 and TRBJ1-4, with a tentative D call TRBD1 (5 bases). V was trimmed by 6 bases and J by 5 bases, leaving 22 bases between them. There are 17 residues in the CDR3. Looked up from germline, CDR1 is MDHEN and CDR2 is SYDVKM. The CDR3 DNA is TGTGCCAGCAGACTCGGCGGGGCGGGCACTGGGAATGAAAAACTGTTTTTT. Translation gives CASRLGGAGTGNEKLFF.

V gene TRBV6-5 combines with J gene TRBJ1-5, with a tentative D call TRBD1 (6 bases). The V gene lost 5 bases and the J gene lost 0 bases, with 11 bases spanning the gap. The CDR3 consists of 15 residues. The V gene's germline CDR1 is MNHEY and CDR2 SVGAGI. In nucleotides, the CDR3 is TGTGCCAGCAGTCGAAACAGGGATAGCAATCAGCCCCAGCATTTT. Translation: CASSRNRDSNQPQHF.

This chain joins TRBV5-5 and TRBJ1-1; TRBD1 aligns across 10 bases. The CDR3 has 16 amino acids. From germline, CDR1 is SGHKS and CDR2 YYEKEE (reference sequence). J gave up 0 bases and V 3 bases, and 5 bases lay outside the gene matches. The CDR3, as DNA: TGTGCCAGCAGCTCATGGGACAGGGGTTTGAACACTGAAGCTTTCTTT. Translating it yields CASSSWDRGLNTEAFF.

The V call is TRBV5-1, the J call TRBJ2-1, with D possibly matching TRBD2 (6 bases). CDR1 and CDR2 from the germline V gene are SGHRS and YFSETQ. Trimming removed 6 bases at V and 4 bases at J, with 14 bases between. CDR3 size: 14 residues. The CDR3 here is CASMGGAIYNEQFF. DNA for the CDR3: TGCGCCAGCATGGGCGGGGCCATTTACAATGAGCAGTTCTTC.

J is TRBJ2-1 and V is TRBV11-1, with D possibly TRBD2 on 6 matching bases. The CDR3 totals 13 residues. Germline lookup yields CDR1 SGHAT and CDR2 FQDESV (reference sequence). Trimming shortened V by 5 bases and J by 10 bases, and 15 bases separated the two germline ends. The CDR3 DNA sequence: TGTGCCAGCAGCGGGCGGGACCTTTGGGAGCAGTTCTTC. It codes for CASSGRDLWEQFF.

The chain recombines TRBV4-2 with TRBJ1-5; the D gene is possibly TRBD1 (5 bases). The V and J ends lost 6 bases and 9 bases respectively, with 15 bases between them. Germline V CDR1 and CDR2: LGHNA, YNFKEQ. The CDR3 is 13 residues long. CDR3 in DNA: TGTGCCAGCAGTTTGGGGGGGAGTTCGCCCCAGCATTTT. Translation gives CASSLGGSSPQHF.

The chain recombines TRBV6-4 with TRBJ2-7, with D unclear. The CDR3 covers 15 residues. Per the germline V gene, CDR1 is MRHNA and CDR2 is SNTAGT. The V end lost 0 bases, the J end lost 4 bases, and 13 bases lay between the germline ends. The CDR3 nucleotides read TGTGCCAGCAGTGACTCTAAAGTGCGGCTATACGAGCAGTACTTC. This encodes CASSDSKVRLYEQYF.

V usage is TRBV20-1 and J usage is TRBJ2-1, with D unclear. Trimming removed 6 bases from V and 6 bases from J, with 6 bases in between. Germline assignment: CDR1 DFQATT and CDR2 SNEGSKA (reference sequence). This CDR3 contains 10 residues. The CDR3 loop reads CSALSNEQFF. For the CDR3, the DNA is TGCAGTGCCCTGAGCAATGAGCAGTTCTTC.

The gene calls are TRBV2 and TRBJ1-1; D is uncertain. CDR1 and CDR2 (germline): SNHLY, FYNNEI. CDR3 size: 12 residues. The V gene lost 10 bases and the J gene lost 4 bases, with 13 bases spanning the gap. CDR3 loop: CANVRASTEAFF. The CDR3 coding sequence is TGTGCCAATGTTAGAGCGAGCACTGAAGCTTTCTTT.

This rearrangement joins TRBV23-1 to TRBJ2-7; D gene ambiguous. TRBV23-1 belongs to the ORF category, with a function that is uncertain. This CDR3 contains 14 residues. V lost 4 bases and J lost 4, with 14 bases in between. The CDR3 bases are TGCGCCAGCAGTCCCGACGACTGTAGATACGAGCAGTACTTC. It specifies CASSPDDCRYEQYF.

The J gene is TRBJ1-2, the V gene TRBV7-9; tentatively, D is TRBD1 (6 bases). The CDR3 runs to 13 residues. Germline assignment: CDR1 SEHNR and CDR2 FQNEAQ (reference sequence). V was shortened by 4 bases and J by 6 bases, with 12 bases between the two germline ends. The CDR3 DNA reads as TGTGCCAGCAGCTCGGACAGTTACCATGGCTACACCTTC. It is translated as CASSSDSYHGYTF.

The gene calls are TRBV10-3 and TRBJ1-1; D possibly corresponds to TRBD1 (5 bases). Between the trimmed V and J ends, which lost 4 bases and 1 base, there was a span of 10 bases. CDR1 ENHRY and CDR2 SYGVKD come from the germline V gene. The CDR3 runs to 14 residues. The CDR3 nucleotides read TGTGCCATCAGTGGGGGCAGGAGGAACACTGAAGCTTTCTTT. Protein product: CAISGGRRNTEAFF.

The rearrangement links TRBV3-1 (or the pseudogene TRBV3-2) to TRBJ1-5; no clear D gene. Per germline, CDR1 LGHDT and CDR2 YNNKEL (reference sequence). V dropped 4 bases and J dropped 1 base, with 11 bases sitting between them. This CDR3 spans 15 amino acids. CDR3 region: CASSPGMGSNQPQHF. In DNA form, the CDR3 reads TGTGCCAGCAGCCCGGGGATGGGGAGCAATCAGCCCCAGCATTTT.